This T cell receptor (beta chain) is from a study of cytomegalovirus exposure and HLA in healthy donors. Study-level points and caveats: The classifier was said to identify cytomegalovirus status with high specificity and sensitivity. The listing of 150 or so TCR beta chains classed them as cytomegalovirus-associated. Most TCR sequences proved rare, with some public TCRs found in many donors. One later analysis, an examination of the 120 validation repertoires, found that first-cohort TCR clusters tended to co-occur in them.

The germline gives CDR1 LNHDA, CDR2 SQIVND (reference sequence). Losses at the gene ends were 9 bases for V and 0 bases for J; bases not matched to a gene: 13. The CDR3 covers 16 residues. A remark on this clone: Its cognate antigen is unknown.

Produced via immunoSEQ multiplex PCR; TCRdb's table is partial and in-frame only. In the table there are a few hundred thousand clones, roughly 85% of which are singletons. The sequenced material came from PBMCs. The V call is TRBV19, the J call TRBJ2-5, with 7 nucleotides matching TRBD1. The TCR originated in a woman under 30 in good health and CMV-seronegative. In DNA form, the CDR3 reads TGTGCCAGCGCCCAAAACGGACAGGTGCACCAAGAGACCCAGTACTTC. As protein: CASAQNGQVHQETQYF.